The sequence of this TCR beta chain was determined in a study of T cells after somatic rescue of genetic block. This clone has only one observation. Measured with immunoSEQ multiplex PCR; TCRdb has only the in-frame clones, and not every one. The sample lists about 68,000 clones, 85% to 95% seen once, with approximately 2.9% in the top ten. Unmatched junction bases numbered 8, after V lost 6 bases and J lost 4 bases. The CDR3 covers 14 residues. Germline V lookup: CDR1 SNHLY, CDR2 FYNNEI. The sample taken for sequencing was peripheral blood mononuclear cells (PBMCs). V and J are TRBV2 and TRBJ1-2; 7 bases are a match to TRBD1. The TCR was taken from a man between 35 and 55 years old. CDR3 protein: CASRASRQGYGYTF. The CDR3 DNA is TGTGCCAGCAGAGCATCTAGACAGGGCTATGGCTACACCTTC. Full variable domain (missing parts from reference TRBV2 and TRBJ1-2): EPEVTQTPSHQVTQMGQEVILRCVPISNHLYFYWYRQILGQKVEFLVSFYNNEISEKSEIFDDQFSVERPDGSNFTLKIRSTKLEDSAMYFCASRASRQGYGYTFGSGTRLTVV.